One sample yielded the 7 T cell receptor beta chains listed below, sequenced in a study of OX40 agonist ivuxolimab in advanced cancers. Repertoires were generated with immunoSEQ multiplex PCR, while TCRdb's copy carries only in-frame clones and drops some. The table lists 55,000 to 75,000 clones, roughly four fifths of them singletons. The sequences come from CD4+ or CD8+ T cells sorted from blood, collected in a trial of the OX40 agonist ivuxolimab. The receptors were sampled from an adult with an advanced solid tumor such as melanoma, head and neck, liver or kidney cancer.

V is TRBV7-7 and J is TRBJ1-6, with TRBD1 as a possible D gene (5 bases). The CDR3 spans 17 residues. Deletions cut 2 bases from V and 10 bases from J, with 21 bases between. Germline CDR1 reads SSHAT; CDR2 reads FNYEAQ (reference sequence). The CDR3 bases are TGTGCCAGCAGCTTAATTGGTCGGCAGGGTGGGAAATCACCCCTCCACTTT. It translates to CASSLIGRQGGKSPLHF.

This clone was counted between two and nine times. In DNA form, the CDR3 reads TGTGCCAGCAGCTTGGGGACGGTCCTCGATGGCTACACCTTC. This gives the protein CASSLGTVLDGYTF. The rearrangement joins TRBV5-6 to TRBJ1-2, with D unresolved. The CDR3 spans 14 residues. Trimming shortened V by 0 bases and J by 6 bases, and 12 bases separated the two germline ends. Germline V gene sequence: CDR1 SGHDT, CDR2 YYEEEE.

This clone has more than one count but fewer than ten. This rearrangement joins TRBV15 to TRBJ1-5; D uncertain. The germline V gene has CDR1 LNHNV and CDR2 YYDKDF (reference sequence). V lost 0 bases to trimming and J lost 3 bases, with 9 bases between them. CDR3 size: 15 residues. The CDR3 is CATSRDKAYNQPQHF. The CDR3 DNA sequence: TGTGCCACCAGCAGAGATAAGGCCTACAATCAGCCCCAGCATTTT.

This clone turned up a few times. The gene calls are TRBV19 and TRBJ1-2, with D perhaps TRBD1 (5 bases). The germline gives CDR1 LNHDA, CDR2 SQIVND (reference sequence). The CDR3 runs 13 residues. V lost 6 bases to trimming and J lost 4 bases, with 12 bases between them. The CDR3, as DNA: TGTGCCAGTAGAGGGGAACGGATCTATGGCTACACCTTC. Translated: CASRGERIYGYTF.

The genes are TRBV9 and TRBJ1-3; D ambiguous. Germline CDR1 and CDR2: SGDLS and YYNGEE. Trimming shortened V by 0 bases and J by 3 bases, and 10 bases separated the two germline ends. The CDR3 has 15 residues. The CDR3 DNA follows: TGTGCCAGCAGCGTAGGAAATACCCTTGGAAACACCATATATTTT. It is translated as CASSVGNTLGNTIYF.

This clone was observed a few times. The chain uses TRBV11-2 and TRBJ1-6, with 9 bases aligning to TRBD1. Germline CDR1 is SGHAT and CDR2 is FQNNGV. V shed 5 bases, J shed 7 bases, and the junction held 6 bases outside the gene matches. The CDR3 is made up of 15 amino acids. The CDR3 DNA follows: TGTGCCAGCAGCCCCCGACAGGGGGGCAATTCACCCCTCCACTTT. The encoded protein is CASSPRQGGNSPLHF.

This chain links TRBV6-5 with TRBJ2-3, with D uncertain. The V gene lost 10 bases and the J gene lost 8 bases, with 19 bases spanning the gap. Per the germline V gene, CDR1 is MNHEY and CDR2 is SVGAGI. This CDR3 spans 13 amino acids. In DNA form, the CDR3 reads TGTGCCACGACTTCTACGTCCACCGGTACGCAGTATTTT. It encodes CATTSTSTGTQYF.